These 28 T cell receptor beta chains were all obtained from the same sample, sequenced in a study of cytomegalovirus exposure and HLA in healthy donors. Primers included in the PCR were 60 Vbeta and 13 Jbeta primers. Sequencing was performed with immunoSEQ multiplex PCR; in TCRdb, only in-frame clones are kept and a portion is missing. The table includes approximately 90,000 clones, less than 80% detected once. The sequenced material came from PBMCs. Source of these receptors: a male donor in good health and CMV-seronegative.

A word on this clone: The sample contains more than one DNA sequence encoding this CDR3. V gene TRBV15 combines with J gene TRBJ2-5; TRBD1 is a possible D gene (7 bases). This CDR3 region has 14 residues. Trimming removed 0 bases at V and 7 bases at J, with 12 bases between. CDR1 is LNHNV and CDR2 is YYDKDF in the germline V gene (reference sequence). The CDR3 region has the DNA TGTGCCACCAGCAGAGATGCCCAGGGGGGGACCCAGTACTTC. Translating gives CATSRDAQGGTQYF.

J is TRBJ1-2 and V is TRBV7-2; 8 bases fit TRBD1. This CDR3 comprises 15 residues. Unmatched junction bases numbered 9, after V lost 5 bases and J lost 4 bases. CDR1 is SGHTA and CDR2 is FQGNSA in the germline V gene. DNA of the CDR3: TGTGCCAGCAGCCCCGGACAGGGTAGGAGCTATGGCTACACCTTC. It yields the protein CASSPGQGRSYGYTF. Complete variable domain (other parts from reference TRBV7-2 and TRBJ1-2): GAGVSQSPSNKVTEKGKDVELRCDPISGHTALYWYRQSLGQGLEFLIYFQGNSAPDKSGLPSDRFSAERTGGSVSTLTIQRTQQEDSAVYLCASSPGQGRSYGYTFGSGTRLTVV.

The V gene is TRBV5-1, the J gene TRBJ1-2; weak D call: TRBD1 (5 bases). The CDR3 runs 13 residues. V was clipped by 5 bases and J by 2 bases, with 10 bases between them. CDR1 and CDR2 (germline): SGHRS, YFSETQ. The CDR3 coding sequence is TGCGCCAGCAGGATCACAGGAAACTATGGCTACACCTTC. This codes for CASRITGNYGYTF.

This sequence joins TRBV14 and TRBJ1-2, with 7 bases matching TRBD1. There are 15 residues in the CDR3. Germline CDR1 reads SGHDN; CDR2 reads FVKESK. Trimming took 1 base from V and 4 from J; bases not matched to a gene: 6. CDR3 sequence reads: CASSQARGTAYGYTF. The CDR3 DNA reads as TGTGCCAGCAGCCAAGCTCGGGGGACAGCCTATGGCTACACCTTC.

On this clone: Different DNA sequences within this sample yield the same CDR3. This chain links TRBV6-1 with TRBJ1-1, with D possibly TRBD1 on 6 matching bases. Trimming shortened V by 3 bases and J by 4 bases, and 15 bases separated the two germline ends. The germline V gene encodes CDR1 MNHNS and CDR2 SASEGT. This CDR3 has 15 residues. The CDR3 coding sequence is TGTGCCAGCAGTGATCTGGGGAGGGGGATCACTGAAGCTTTCTTT. This encodes CASSDLGRGITEAFF.

V is TRBV4-1 and J is TRBJ2-7, with 8 bases that match TRBD1. There are 14 residues in the CDR3. V lost 2 bases to trimming and J lost 4 bases; unmatched junction nucleotides: 4. Germline loops: CDR1 MGHRA, CDR2 YSYEKL. This CDR3 is CASSQPGQEYEQYF. CDR3 DNA sequence: TGCGCCAGCAGCCAACCGGGACAGGAATACGAGCAGTACTTC.

V is TRBV29-1 and J is TRBJ1-3; weak D call: TRBD1 (6 bases). Trimming took off 0 bases at V and 4 bases at J, with 10 bases between the two ends. The CDR3 totals 14 residues. Looked up from germline, CDR1 is SQVTM and CDR2 is ANQGSEA. The CDR3 DNA is TGCAGCGTTGAAGACCGAGACAGGGGAAACACCATATATTTT. Amino acids: CSVEDRDRGNTIYF.

The chain joins TRBV7-2 to TRBJ1-1; a weak D match, TRBD1 (5 bases). This CDR3 comprises 14 residues. Trimming took 2 bases from V and 1 from J, leaving 8 bases between them. The germline V gene has CDR1 SGHTA and CDR2 FQGNSA. The CDR3 bases are TGTGCCAGCAGCTTATTGGGGGGGAACACTGAAGCTTTCTTT. Translated, it gives CASSLLGGNTEAFF.

The rearrangement links TRBV5-1 to TRBJ1-5; a possible D gene is TRBD1 (6 bases). This CDR3 is built from 13 residues. Germline loops: CDR1 SGHRS, CDR2 YFSETQ. V was clipped by 4 bases and J by 5 bases, with 10 bases between them. The CDR3 region has the DNA TGCGCCAGCAGCAAGACAGGAGATCAGCCCCAGCATTTT. Translating gives CASSKTGDQPQHF.

The J gene is TRBJ2-7, the V gene TRBV19, with 10 bases identical to TRBD1. From germline, CDR1 is LNHDA and CDR2 SQIVND (reference sequence). Trimming took 5 bases from V and 4 from J; bases not matched to a gene: 8. The CDR3 consists of 15 residues. CDR3 coding DNA: TGTGCCAGTAGTCCATCGCCGGGACAGGGGTACGAGCAGTACTTC. Protein sequence: CASSPSPGQGYEQYF.

This chain uses TRBV30 with TRBJ2-2; 9 positions match TRBD1. The germline gives CDR1 GTSNPN, CDR2 SVGIG (reference sequence). CDR3 length: 13 residues. With 5 bases clipped from V and 5 bases from J, the junction kept 3 bases outside the gene matches. In DNA, the CDR3 is TGTGCCTGGGACAGGGGGTCAACCGGGGAGCTGTTTTTT. It codes for CAWDRGSTGELFF.

This chain uses TRBV29-1 with TRBJ2-3; D is undetermined. The V end lost 7 bases, the J end lost 2 bases, and 7 bases lay between the germline ends. Germline-derived CDR1 and CDR2 are SQVTM and ANQGSEA. CDR3 size: 11 residues. CDR3 loop: CSESVTDTQYF. Written as DNA, the CDR3 is TGCAGCGAATCCGTCACAGATACGCAGTATTTT.

By frequency in the sample, this clone is medium-sized. The chain employs TRBV5-4 and TRBJ1-2; 8 bases align to TRBD1. The germline V gene has CDR1 SGHNT and CDR2 YYREEE (reference sequence). The ends lost 5 bases at V and 5 bases at J; junction bases unmatched: 14. CDR3 size: 16 residues. CDR3 protein: CASSPTFTGGEYGYTF. The CDR3 DNA reads TGTGCCAGCAGTCCAACCTTTACAGGGGGGGAATATGGCTACACCTTC.

V is TRBV7-9 and J is TRBJ2-5; 9 bases align to TRBD1. The CDR3 consists of 13 residues. Germline V gives CDR1 SEHNR, CDR2 FQNEAQ (reference sequence). V dropped 5 bases and J dropped 11; count of bases not matched to a gene: 9. The CDR3 coding sequence is TGTGCCAGCAGCCCCGGGACAGGGTATGAGCAGTACTTC. It translates to CASSPGTGYEQYF.

This clone was observed a few times. Within the sample, other DNA sequences also encode this same CDR3. This CDR3 reads CASSRGQKEKLFF. As DNA, the CDR3 is TGTGCCAGCAGCCGAGGACAGAAAGAAAAACTGTTTTTT. V usage is TRBV7-9 and J usage is TRBJ1-4; D is perhaps TRBD1 (6 bases). The germline CDR1 and CDR2 sequences are SEHNR and FQNEAQ (reference sequence). The CDR3 has 13 amino acids. V was shortened by 5 bases and J by 8 bases, with 12 bases between the two germline ends.

This chain uses TRBV6-4 with TRBJ1-2; possibly TRBD1 for D (5 bases). CDR3 length: 14 residues. Germline CDR1 is MRHNA and CDR2 is SNTAGT. The ends were cut back, 3 bases at V and 6 bases at J, with 14 bases in the middle. CDR3 in DNA: TGTGCCAGCAGTGAAGGCAGGGATACTGATGGCTACACCTTC. Its translation is CASSEGRDTDGYTF.

Concerning this clone itself: The junction differs from germline at one of its ends, possibly a read error. The J gene is TRBJ1-2, the V gene TRBV6-1; TRBD1 matches 7 bases. The length of the CDR3 is 10 residues. CDR1 is MNHNS, CDR2 SASEGT, per germline. The CDR3 is CASPGGDRVF. In DNA form, the CDR3 reads TGTGCCAGCCCGGGAGGGGACAGAGTCTTC.

The J gene is TRBJ2-5, the V gene TRBV10-3, with TRBD1 identical over 8 bases. Losses at the gene ends were 8 bases for V and 1 base for J; bases not matched to a gene: 9. The CDR3 loop spans 15 amino acids. Germline V gives CDR1 ENHRY, CDR2 SYGVKD. As DNA, the CDR3 is TGTGCCATCGGGAGGACAGGGAACGCCCAAGAGACCCAGTACTTC. It encodes CAIGRTGNAQETQYF.

This chain uses TRBV6-5 with TRBJ1-2; 9 bases align to TRBD1. CDR3 length: 13 residues. The junction had 3 bases not matched to a gene; V was cut back by 4 bases and J by 6 bases. Per the germline V gene, CDR1 is MNHEY and CDR2 is SVGAGI. CDR3 protein: CASSSGTGNGYTF. In nucleotides, the CDR3 is TGTGCCAGCAGTTCCGGGACAGGGAATGGCTACACCTTC.

This clone was detected only once. The chain is built from TRBV30 and TRBJ1-2; TRBD1 agrees at 7 bases. CDR1 is GTSNPN and CDR2 is SVGIG in the germline V gene (reference sequence). Trimming cost V 1 base and J 0 bases; bases outside gene matches: 2. This CDR3 contains 14 residues. The CDR3 nucleotides are TGTGCCTGGAGTGCAACAGGGGCTAACTATGGCTACACCTTC. Translated, it gives CAWSATGANYGYTF.

The chain joins TRBV5-1 to TRBJ2-7, with a possible D match to TRBD1 (6 bases). The V gene lost 4 bases and the J gene lost 0 bases, with 8 bases spanning the gap. The CDR3 is 13 amino acids. Germline V gives CDR1 SGHRS, CDR2 YFSETQ. DNA of the CDR3: TGCGCCAGCAGCCAGGGGAGCTCCTACGAGCAGTACTTC. Its translation: CASSQGSSYEQYF.

V gene TRBV28 combines with J gene TRBJ2-5, with D tentatively TRBD2 (5 bases). Deletions cut 6 bases from V and 5 bases from J, with 10 bases between. The V gene's germline CDR1 is MDHEN and CDR2 SYDVKM. The CDR3 runs to 12 residues. The CDR3 DNA follows: TGTGCCAGCAGGTCTAGCATCGAGACCCAGTACTTC. Protein product: CASRSSIETQYF.

The chain uses TRBV6-5 and TRBJ1-1, with a tentative D call TRBD1 (5 bases). Germline V CDR1 and CDR2: MNHEY, SVGAGI. V gave up 4 bases and J gave up 2 bases, with 17 bases separating them. This CDR3 has 16 amino acids. CDR3 in DNA: TGTGCCAGCAGTTCAACGGATGACAGATACAACACTGAAGCTTTCTTT. Encoded protein: CASSSTDDRYNTEAFF.

The chain couples TRBV9 to TRBJ2-5, with a tentative D call TRBD1 (6 bases). Germline CDR1 and CDR2: SGDLS and YYNGEE. This CDR3 is 13 amino acids long. V dropped 2 bases and J dropped 1 base, with 6 bases sitting between them. The CDR3 sequence is CASSVDSQETQYF. The CDR3 region has the DNA TGTGCCAGCAGCGTGGACAGCCAAGAGACCCAGTACTTC.

V gene TRBV7-9 combines with J gene TRBJ1-5, with 8 bases that match TRBD1. The CDR3 contains 15 residues. V lost 4 bases and J lost 7; bases outside the gene matches: 9. Per germline, CDR1 SEHNR and CDR2 FQNEAQ (reference sequence). DNA of the CDR3: TGTGCCAGCAGCTCAACCCAGGGGGCAGGGCAGCCCCAGCATTTT. Translation: CASSSTQGAGQPQHF.

This rearrangement joins TRBV4-3 to TRBJ2-2; no reliable D call. The CDR3 spans 13 residues. In germline, CDR1 is LGHNA, CDR2 YSLEER. Trimming took off 3 bases at V and 4 bases at J, with 6 bases between the two ends. CDR3 protein: CASSHVSTGELFF. CDR3 nucleotide sequence: TGCGCCAGCAGCCACGTGAGCACCGGGGAGCTGTTTTTT.

This clone occurred a few times. The chain recombines TRBV5-3 with TRBJ2-3; TRBD2 agrees at 10 bases. TRBV5-3 belongs to the ORF category, with a function that is uncertain. The V gene end was trimmed by 0 bases and the J gene end by 0 bases; junction bases not matched to a gene: 10. The CDR3 runs 19 residues. The CDR3 DNA is TGTGCCAGAAGCTTGGCGCTAGCGGGAGCCGGTTCGAGCACAGATACGCAGTATTTT. It is translated as CARSLALAGAGSSTDTQYF.

The chain joins TRBV28 to TRBJ1-2; the match to TRBD1 covers 8 bases. The germline V gene has CDR1 MDHEN and CDR2 SYDVKM. The V segment lost 1 base and the J segment 4 bases; nucleotides outside the gene matches: 2. CDR3 length: 14 residues. In DNA form, the CDR3 reads TGTGCCAGCAGTTTATTGGGGACAGGCTATGGCTACACCTTC. It yields the protein CASSLLGTGYGYTF.